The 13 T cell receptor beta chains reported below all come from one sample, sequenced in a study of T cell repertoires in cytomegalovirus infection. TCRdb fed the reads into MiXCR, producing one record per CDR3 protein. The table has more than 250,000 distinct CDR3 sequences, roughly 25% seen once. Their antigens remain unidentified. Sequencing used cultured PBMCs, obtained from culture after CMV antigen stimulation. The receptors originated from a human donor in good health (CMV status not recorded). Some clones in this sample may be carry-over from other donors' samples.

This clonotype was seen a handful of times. The CDR3 bases are TGCAGTGCTAGCGATGGCCTAGCGGGAGGGTACGGTTACAATGAGCAGTTCTTC. Its protein is CSASDGLAGGYGYNEQFF. The chain has TRBV20-1 and TRBJ2-1; 12 bases map to TRBD2. The CDR3 consists of 18 residues. After removal of 3 bases from V and 4 bases from J, the junction contained 13 bases not matched to a gene. CDR1 and CDR2 from the germline V gene are DFQATT and SNEGSKA (reference sequence).

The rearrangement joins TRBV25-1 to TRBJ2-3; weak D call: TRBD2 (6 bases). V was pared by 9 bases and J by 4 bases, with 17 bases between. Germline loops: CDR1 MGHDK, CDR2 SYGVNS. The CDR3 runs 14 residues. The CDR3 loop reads CASQKGGEPDTQYF. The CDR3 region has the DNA TGTGCCAGTCAGAAGGGCGGGGAACCAGATACGCAGTATTTT.

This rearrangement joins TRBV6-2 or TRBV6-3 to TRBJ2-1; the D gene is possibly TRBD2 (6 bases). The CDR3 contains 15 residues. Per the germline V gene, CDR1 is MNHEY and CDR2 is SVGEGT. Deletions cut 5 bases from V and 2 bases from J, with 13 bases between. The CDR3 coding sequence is TGTGCCAGCAGTCGCCAGCGGGTCCCCTACAATGAGCAGTTCTTC. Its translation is CASSRQRVPYNEQFF.

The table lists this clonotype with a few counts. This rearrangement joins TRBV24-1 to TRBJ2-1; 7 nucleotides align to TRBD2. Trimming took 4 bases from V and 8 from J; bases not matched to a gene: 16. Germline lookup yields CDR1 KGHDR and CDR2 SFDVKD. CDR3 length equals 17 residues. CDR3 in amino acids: CATSDPEASGTWDEQFF. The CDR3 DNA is TGTGCCACCAGTGACCCGGAGGCTAGCGGTACTTGGGATGAGCAGTTCTTC.

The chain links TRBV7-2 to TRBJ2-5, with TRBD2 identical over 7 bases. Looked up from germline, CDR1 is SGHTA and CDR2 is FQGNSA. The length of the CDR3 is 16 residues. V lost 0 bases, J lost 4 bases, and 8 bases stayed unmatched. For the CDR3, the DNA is TGTGCCAGCAGCTTAGCGCGCTGGACTAGGGCAGAGACCCAGTACTTC. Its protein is CASSLARWTRAETQYF.

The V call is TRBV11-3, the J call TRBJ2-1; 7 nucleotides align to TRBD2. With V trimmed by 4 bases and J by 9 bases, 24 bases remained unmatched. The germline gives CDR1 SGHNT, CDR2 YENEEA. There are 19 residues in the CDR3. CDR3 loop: CASSSTSGTKGDIIGEQFF. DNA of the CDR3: TGTGCCAGCAGCTCAACCAGCGGGACTAAAGGGGATATAATTGGTGAGCAGTTCTTC.

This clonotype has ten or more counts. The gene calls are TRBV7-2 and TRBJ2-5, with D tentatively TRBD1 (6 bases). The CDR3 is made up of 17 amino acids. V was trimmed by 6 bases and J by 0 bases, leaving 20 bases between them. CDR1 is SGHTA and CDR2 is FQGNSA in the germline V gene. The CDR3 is CASSIRARGGYQETQYF. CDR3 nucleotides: TGTGCCAGCAGTATTAGGGCCAGAGGGGGATACCAAGAGACCCAGTACTTC.

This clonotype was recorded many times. The CDR3 loop reads CASSPRRPTGLYNEQFF. The CDR3 region has the DNA TGTGCCAGCTCACCACGGCGCCCAACGGGACTATACAATGAGCAGTTCTTC. This chain joins TRBV18 and TRBJ2-1, with TRBD2 identical over 7 bases. The V segment lost 1 base and the J segment 4 bases; nucleotides outside the gene matches: 10. The CDR3 contains 17 residues. Germline V gene lookup returns CDR1 KGHSH and CDR2 LQKENI.

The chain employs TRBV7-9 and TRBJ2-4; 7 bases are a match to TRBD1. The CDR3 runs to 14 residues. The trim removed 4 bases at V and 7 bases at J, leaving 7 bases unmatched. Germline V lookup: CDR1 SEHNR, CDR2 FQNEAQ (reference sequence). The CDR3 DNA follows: TGTGCCAGCAGCTCCGGGACAGAACGTAACATTCAGTACTTC. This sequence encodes CASSSGTERNIQYF.

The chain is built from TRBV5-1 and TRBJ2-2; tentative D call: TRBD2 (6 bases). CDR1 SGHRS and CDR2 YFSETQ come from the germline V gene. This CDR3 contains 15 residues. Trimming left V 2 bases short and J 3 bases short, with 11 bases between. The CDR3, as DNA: TGCGCCAGCAGCTTTACTGGAGGGGACACCGGGGAGCTGTTTTTT. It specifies CASSFTGGDTGELFF.

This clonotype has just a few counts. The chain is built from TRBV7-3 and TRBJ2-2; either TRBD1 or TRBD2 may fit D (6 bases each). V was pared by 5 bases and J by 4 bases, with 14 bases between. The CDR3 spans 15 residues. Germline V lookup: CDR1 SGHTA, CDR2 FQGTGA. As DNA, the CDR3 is TGTGCCAGCAGCATGGAGGGCAGGGGCACCGGGGAGCTGTTTTTT. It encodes CASSMEGRGTGELFF.

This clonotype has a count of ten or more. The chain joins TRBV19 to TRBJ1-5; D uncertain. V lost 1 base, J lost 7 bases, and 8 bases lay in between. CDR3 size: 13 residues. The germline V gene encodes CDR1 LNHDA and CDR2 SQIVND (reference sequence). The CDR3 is CASSIGYTQPQHF. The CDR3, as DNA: TGTGCCAGTAGTATAGGTTACACACAGCCCCAGCATTTT.

In nucleotides, the CDR3 is TGCGCCAGCAGCAACGGCTGGGGGGCCACTGAAGCTTTCTTT. Its protein product is CASSNGWGATEAFF. The rearrangement links TRBV5-1 to TRBJ1-1; the D gene is possibly TRBD1 (6 bases). The germline gives CDR1 SGHRS, CDR2 YFSETQ. The ends were cut back, 4 bases at V and 4 bases at J, with 14 bases in the middle. This CDR3 has 14 residues.